The 20 T cell receptor beta chains given below trace back to one sample, sequenced in a study of post-analysis software for immune sequencing data (dated by TCRdb to about 2015). Library preparation employed PCR. Instrument on record: Illumina HiSeq 2500. To reduce PCR and sequencing biases, unique molecular identifiers were incorporated into the TCR beta cDNA libraries. In-frame beta chains were kept once TCRdb had trimmed the public reads at Q25 with fastp and called clones with MiXCR. Rows with a matching CDR3 protein are joined into one entry that keeps the most common DNA and genes. Across this sample there are about 800,000 distinct CDR3 sequences, with around 27% seen only once. Of the sample, around 0.6% falls within the top ten clones. The investigation overall reported the following: Four to six TRBV segments, including TRBV5-6, TRBV5-1 and TRBV20-1, were significantly more frequent in patients than controls.

These receptors' antigens are unknown. Sequencing was carried out using blood. These receptor sequences come from a girl aged 10 to 17 with multiple sclerosis.

J is TRBJ1-2 and V is TRBV3-1; D is unresolved. In germline, CDR1 is LGHDT, CDR2 YNNKEL (reference sequence). V was cut by 4 bases and J by 4 bases, with 16 bases left in between. The CDR3 has 15 amino acids. Written as DNA, the CDR3 is TGTGCCAGCAGCCCAACTAAAAAAACCTCCTATGGCTACACCTTC. This translates into CASSPTKKTSYGYTF.

This clonotype came up a few times. The chain recombines TRBV2 with TRBJ2-4, with D tentatively TRBD1 or TRBD2 (6 bases each). The CDR3 has 15 amino acids. V was pared by 7 bases and J by 13 bases, with 26 bases between. CDR1 is SNHLY and CDR2 is FYNNEI in the germline V gene. The CDR3 DNA reads as TGTGCCAGCAATTTTGCGGGACAACGGGACGGGGAGCAGTACTTC. Translating it yields CASNFAGQRDGEQYF.

This clonotype was counted between two and nine times. The rearrangement uses TRBV6-5 and TRBJ2-5; the match to TRBD1 covers 9 bases. From germline, CDR1 is MNHEY and CDR2 SVGAGI. V lost 6 bases to trimming and J lost 11 bases; unmatched junction nucleotides: 13. The CDR3 covers 14 residues. The CDR3 reads CASSTRTGVDGQYF. CDR3 nucleotides: TGTGCCAGCAGCACTAGGACAGGGGTGGACGGGCAGTACTTC.

The rearrangement uses TRBV28 and TRBJ2-3, with 7 bases identical to TRBD1. The germline V gene encodes CDR1 MDHEN and CDR2 SYDVKM. V was pared by 2 bases and J by 10 bases, with 6 bases of the junction left unmatched. The CDR3 contains 13 residues. For the CDR3, the DNA is TGTGCCAGCAGTTTAAGTCCAGGGGGTGCGCAGTATTTT. This encodes CASSLSPGGAQYF. Looking up the rest from reference TRBV28 and TRBJ2-3 gives the full variable domain: DVKVTQSSRYLVKRTGEKVFLECVQDMDHENMFWYRQDPGLGLRLIYFSYDVKMKEKGDIPEGYSVSREKKERFSLILESASTNQTSMYLCASSLSPGGAQYFGPGTRLTVL.

This clonotype was counted a few times. The V and J genes are TRBV7-9 and TRBJ1-4; possible D gene TRBD1, 5 bases. The V gene's germline CDR1 is SEHNR and CDR2 FQNEAQ (reference sequence). The CDR3 is 11 amino acids. Trimming removed 3 bases from V and 12 bases from J, with 8 bases in between. CDR3 sequence (DNA): TGTGCCAGCAGCTTCGGACAACAACTGTTTTTT. The encoded protein is CASSFGQQLFF.

The rearrangement uses TRBV7-9 and TRBJ2-1; D may be TRBD2 (6 bases). Germline V gives CDR1 SEHNR, CDR2 FQNEAQ (reference sequence). This CDR3 contains 15 residues. Trimming removed 7 bases at V and 7 bases at J, with 20 bases between. CDR3 protein: CASTPGGASTNEQFF. CDR3 DNA: TGTGCCAGCACCCCAGGAGGGGCCAGTACAAATGAGCAGTTCTTC.

The V and J genes are TRBV7-8 and TRBJ1-1; 9 nucleotides align to TRBD1. Germline V gene lookup returns CDR1 SGHVS and CDR2 FQNEAQ. CDR3 length: 17 amino acids. The trim removed 4 bases at V and 0 bases at J, leaving 9 bases unmatched. CDR3 DNA sequence: TGTGCCAGCAGCTACGGACAGGGGAATCCCATGAACACTGAAGCTTTCTTT. Its protein is CASSYGQGNPMNTEAFF.

This clonotype appeared a few times. V is TRBV9 and J is TRBJ2-3; D is unclear. The CDR3 extends over 14 amino acids. V lost 3 bases to trimming and J lost 4 bases, with 12 bases between them. Germline V gene sequence: CDR1 SGDLS, CDR2 YYNGEE. The CDR3 DNA reads as TGTGCCAGCAGCGCGGATGGTGTGGCAGATACGCAGTATTTT. Its protein product is CASSADGVADTQYF.

The chain combines TRBV20-1 with TRBJ2-3; a possible D gene is TRBD2 (6 bases). The CDR3 totals 14 residues. V was shortened by 5 bases and J by 3 bases, with 15 bases between the two germline ends. Germline V gene sequence: CDR1 DFQATT, CDR2 SNEGSKA (reference sequence). This CDR3 reads CSACGPGGTDTQYF. The CDR3 DNA follows: TGCAGTGCTTGTGGACCCGGGGGTACAGATACGCAGTATTTT.

This sequence joins TRBV21-1 and TRBJ2-3; TRBD2 was called by the table and not checked on the DNA. TRBV21-1 is listed as a pseudogene. The CDR3 is 14 residues long. CDR3 sequence reads: CASIEGKREDTQYF. The CDR3 DNA reads as TGTGCCAGCATAGAAGGGAAGAGGGAAGATACGCAGTATTTT.

This clonotype was seen a few times. The chain couples TRBV29-1 to TRBJ2-7; D is possibly TRBD2 (5 bases). Per germline, CDR1 SQVTM and CDR2 ANQGSEA. Trimming stripped 3 bases from V and 3 bases from J, with 6 bases between. The CDR3 covers 11 residues. The CDR3 spells CSVERDYEQYF. CDR3 DNA: TGCAGCGTTGAGAGGGACTACGAGCAGTACTTC.

The rearrangement links TRBV12-3 or TRBV12-4 to TRBJ2-7; D is perhaps TRBD2 (7 bases). Trimming took 5 bases from V and 3 from J, leaving 20 bases between them. This CDR3 spans 16 amino acids. The CDR3 sequence is CASSLSGASGHYEQYF. CDR3 sequence (DNA): TGTGCCAGCAGTCTCTCAGGGGCTAGCGGACACTACGAGCAGTACTTC.

Only one count was recorded for this clonotype. The chain joins TRBV19 to TRBJ2-1; TRBD2 agrees at 13 bases. Germline V gene lookup returns CDR1 LNHDA and CDR2 SQIVND (reference sequence). This CDR3 contains 17 residues. Trimming cost V 5 bases and J 5 bases; bases outside gene matches: 9. CDR3 loop: CASSPLLAGGGNNEQFF. DNA of the CDR3: TGTGCCAGTAGTCCCCTACTAGCGGGAGGGGGGAACAATGAGCAGTTCTTC.

The chain joins TRBV7-2 to TRBJ2-5, with 8 bases matching TRBD2. The CDR3 sequence is 15 residues long. CDR1 and CDR2 (germline): SGHTA, FQGNSA. V was clipped by 8 bases and J by 5 bases; unmatched bases: 13. The CDR3 protein is CASCASGSFEETQYF. The CDR3 DNA reads TGTGCCAGCTGTGCGAGCGGGAGCTTTGAGGAGACCCAGTACTTC.

The chain is built from TRBV15 and TRBJ2-7, with D perhaps TRBD2 (5 bases). The V gene's germline CDR1 is LNHNV and CDR2 YYDKDF (reference sequence). Trimming took off 2 bases at V and 6 bases at J, with 11 bases between the two ends. The CDR3 is 13 residues long. CDR3 protein: CATSRSRAVEQYF. The CDR3 coding sequence is TGTGCCACCAGCAGATCCCGAGCGGTCGAGCAGTACTTC.

This sequence joins TRBV5-1 and TRBJ2-7, with 9 nucleotides matching TRBD1. The CDR3 has 15 residues. V trimming: 4 bases; J trimming: 3 bases; junction bases outside the gene matches: 8. Germline CDR1 SGHRS, CDR2 YFSETQ. CDR3 in DNA: TGCGCCAGCAGCCCTATGGACAGGGGAATCTACGAGCAGTACTTC. It codes for CASSPMDRGIYEQYF.

The J gene is TRBJ2-3, the V gene TRBV7-2; the D gene is possibly TRBD1 (6 bases). Germline loops: CDR1 SGHTA, CDR2 FQGNSA. The V gene lost 2 bases and the J gene lost 1 base, with 10 bases spanning the gap. The CDR3 covers 15 residues. CDR3 nucleotide sequence: TGTGCCAGCAGCTTATTGGGACACCGCACAGATACGCAGTATTTT. Translation: CASSLLGHRTDTQYF.

This clonotype has a handful of counts. J is TRBJ2-5 and V is TRBV27; the D is unclear. The ends were cut back, 6 bases at V and 1 base at J, with 9 bases in the middle. CDR1 is MNHEY, CDR2 SMNVEV, per germline (reference sequence). This CDR3 has 13 residues. CDR3 in amino acids: CASRKRTQETQYF. CDR3 sequence (DNA): TGTGCCAGCAGGAAGAGAACCCAAGAGACCCAGTACTTC.

This clonotype was recorded many times. The genes are TRBV7-7 and TRBJ2-3, with D possibly being TRBD2 (6 bases). The V end lost 1 base, the J end lost 2 bases, and 10 bases lay between the germline ends. The CDR3 loop spans 15 amino acids. CDR1 and CDR2 (germline): SSHAT, FNYEAQ (reference sequence). The CDR3 is CASSLGSGVTDTQYF. CDR3 coding DNA: TGTGCCAGCAGCTTAGGTAGCGGAGTCACAGATACGCAGTATTTT.

The V gene is TRBV20-1, the J gene TRBJ2-1, with 8 positions matching TRBD2. The CDR3 length is 17 residues. V trimming: 5 bases; J trimming: 5 bases; junction bases outside the gene matches: 17. Germline lookup yields CDR1 DFQATT and CDR2 SNEGSKA (reference sequence). The CDR3 sequence: CSAEQASGPSYNNEQFF. As DNA, the CDR3 is TGCAGTGCTGAACAAGCTAGCGGGCCAAGCTACAACAATGAGCAGTTCTTC.